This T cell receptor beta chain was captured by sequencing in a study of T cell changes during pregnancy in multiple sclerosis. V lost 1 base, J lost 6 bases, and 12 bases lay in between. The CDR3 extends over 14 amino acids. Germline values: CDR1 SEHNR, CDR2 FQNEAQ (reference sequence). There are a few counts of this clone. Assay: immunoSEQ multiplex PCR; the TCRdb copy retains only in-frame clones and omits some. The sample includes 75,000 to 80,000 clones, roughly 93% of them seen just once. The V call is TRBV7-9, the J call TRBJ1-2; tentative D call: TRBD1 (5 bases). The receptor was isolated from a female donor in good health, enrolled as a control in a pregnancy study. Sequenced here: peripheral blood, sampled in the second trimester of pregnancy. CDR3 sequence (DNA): TGTGCCAGCAGCTTAGGTGGGACTCTAAATGGCTACACCTTC. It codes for CASSLGGTLNGYTF. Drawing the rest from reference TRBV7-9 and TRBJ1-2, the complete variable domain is DTGVSQNPRHKITKRGQNVTFRCDPISEHNRLYWYRQTLGQGPEFLTYFQNEAQLEKSRLLSDRFSAERPKGSFSTLEIQRTEQGDSAMYLCASSLGGTLNGYTFGSGTRLTVV.